Below, 19 T cell receptor beta chains from the same sample are listed, as sequenced in a study of T-cell memory formation after mild COVID-19. TCRdb processed the 5' RACE reads anew with MiXCR; each CDR3 protein has one entry. Of about 360,000 distinct CDR3 sequences in the sample, 13% were seen once. Source material: PBMCs or a T cell subset sorted from them (not recorded which). The origin of the receptors is a man aged 18 to 30 who had mild COVID-19 (a few samples of this study predate the infection). Cell type and time point are not known.

This clonotype was counted only a few times. The chain uses TRBV5-5 and TRBJ2-5; no clear D. The CDR3 is made up of 13 amino acids. In germline, CDR1 is SGHKS, CDR2 YYEKEE (reference sequence). V was cut by 0 bases and J by 5 bases, with 8 bases left in between. Here the CDR3 reads CASSLGRSETQYF. CDR3 nucleotide sequence: TGTGCCAGCAGCTTGGGTCGGAGCGAGACCCAGTACTTC.

The CDR3 nucleotides read TGTGCCAGCAGCTTAGGGGGGGAGACTACGATTCCGCGATTCTTC. Translating it yields CASSLGGETTIPRFF. The chain combines TRBV7-2 with TRBJ2-1; a possible D gene is TRBD2 (6 bases). Germline-derived CDR1 and CDR2 are SGHTA and FQGNSA. The CDR3 extends over 15 amino acids. Trimming cost V 1 base and J 16 bases, with 23 bases left between them.

The sample holds a few counts of this clonotype. A read error may be the cause here, since a much bigger clone is one base away. The V call is TRBV27, the J call TRBJ2-1, with 9 bases fitting TRBD2. The germline V gene has CDR1 MNHEY and CDR2 SMNVEV (reference sequence). The CDR3 is 15 amino acids. V shed 4 bases and J 0 bases; nucleotides not matched to a gene: 1. The CDR3: CASSSTSGSYNEQFF. Here the CDR3 DNA reads TGTGCCAGCAGTTCGACTAGCGGCTCCTACAATGAGCAGTTCTTC.

The V call is TRBV6-5, the J call TRBJ2-1; D gene unclear. This CDR3 is 14 amino acids long. Germline CDR1 and CDR2: MNHEY and SVGAGI. V lost 0 bases and J lost 7, with 10 bases in between. This chain's CDR3 is CASSYSSGNNEQFF. The CDR3 DNA is TGTGCCAGCAGTTACTCGTCTGGGAATAATGAGCAGTTCTTC.

The chain has TRBV27 and TRBJ1-2; possible D gene TRBD1, 5 bases. Germline V gene lookup returns CDR1 MNHEY and CDR2 SMNVEV (reference sequence). V dropped 11 bases and J dropped 0 bases, with 16 bases sitting between them. This CDR3 contains 14 residues. The CDR3 bases are TGTGCCGCCGCCGGGACGGGGACTAACTATGGCTACACCTTC. It encodes CAAAGTGTNYGYTF.

This clonotype has just a few counts. The chain joins TRBV4-3 to TRBJ2-3; TRBD1 matches 10 bases. Trimming at V came to 4 bases and at J to 6 bases, leaving 7 bases not matched to a gene. CDR3 length equals 15 residues. CDR1 LGHNA and CDR2 YSLEER come from the germline V gene. As DNA, the CDR3 is TGCGCCAGCAGCCTGGACAGGGGGATGCTGGATACGCAGTATTTT. It codes for CASSLDRGMLDTQYF.

This chain joins TRBV10-2 and TRBJ2-1; 7 bases map to TRBD2. The CDR3 totals 13 residues. Germline V gene data show CDR1 as WSHSY and CDR2 as SAAADI. The J segment lost 4 bases and the V segment lost 8 bases, leaving 5 bases of the junction unmatched. The CDR3 spells CASGEGPYNEQFF. In nucleotides, the CDR3 is TGCGCCAGCGGGGAGGGACCATACAATGAGCAGTTCTTC.

This clonotype has ten or more counts. The chain is built from TRBV29-1 and TRBJ1-6; tentatively, D is TRBD1 (6 bases). The germline V gene encodes CDR1 SQVTM and CDR2 ANQGSEA. V gave up 7 bases and J gave up 5 bases, with 9 bases separating them. The CDR3 sequence is 12 residues long. The CDR3 protein is CSGTEHNSPLHF. The CDR3 nucleotides read TGCAGCGGGACAGAGCATAATTCACCCCTCCACTTT.

The CDR3 region is CSGGGPPGGETQYF. The CDR3 nucleotides are TGCAGTGGAGGGGGCCCGCCCGGAGGGGAGACCCAGTACTTC. V and J are TRBV20-1 and TRBJ2-5; possible D gene TRBD1, 7 bases. The CDR3 is 14 amino acids. The germline CDR1 and CDR2 sequences are DFQATT and SNEGSKA (reference sequence). V dropped 7 bases and J dropped 5 bases, with 20 bases sitting between them.

This clonotype was recorded many times. This CDR3 reads CSVEQGPLWGETQYF. The CDR3 DNA follows: TGCAGCGTTGAGCAGGGCCCCTTATGGGGAGAGACCCAGTACTTC. The J gene is TRBJ2-5, the V gene TRBV29-1; TRBD1 might be the D (5 bases). V shed 3 bases and J shed 4 bases, with 18 bases lying between them. Germline V gene lookup returns CDR1 SQVTM and CDR2 ANQGSEA. This CDR3 spans 15 amino acids.

This clonotype was recorded a few times. The rearrangement links TRBV7-2 to TRBJ2-5; D may be TRBD2 (5 bases). Between the trimmed V and J ends, which lost 7 bases and 6 bases, there was a span of 15 bases. CDR3 length equals 13 residues. Germline V CDR1 and CDR2: SGHTA, FQGNSA. The CDR3 protein is CASTPRVSQTQYF. The CDR3, as DNA: TGTGCCAGCACCCCGCGGGTGTCCCAGACCCAGTACTTC.

This clonotype came up many times. V gene TRBV7-2 combines with J gene TRBJ2-3; perhaps TRBD1 as D (5 bases). Germline V CDR1 and CDR2: SGHTA, FQGNSA. Trimming took 3 bases from V and 0 from J, leaving 10 bases between them. This CDR3 comprises 15 residues. CDR3 sequence: CASSLGPGSTDTQYF. The CDR3 DNA is TGTGCCAGCAGCTTGGGGCCCGGGAGCACAGATACGCAGTATTTT.

Many counts were recorded for this clonotype. This chain joins TRBV7-6 and TRBJ1-6; D may be TRBD1 (6 bases). CDR1 is SGHVS, CDR2 FNYEAQ, per germline. The V and J ends lost 5 bases and 7 bases respectively, with 9 bases between them. CDR3 length equals 13 residues. CDR3 bases: TGTGCCAGCAGCGGGACACTAAATTCACCCCTCCACTTT. Amino acid sequence: CASSGTLNSPLHF.

This sequence joins TRBV29-1 and TRBJ1-5; perhaps TRBD1 as D (5 bases). Deletions cut 6 bases from V and 1 base from J, with 13 bases between. Per the germline V gene, CDR1 is SQVTM and CDR2 is ANQGSEA. The CDR3 is made up of 14 amino acids. CDR3 sequence reads: CSVAGGASNQPQHF. DNA of the CDR3: TGCAGCGTGGCAGGAGGGGCGAGCAATCAGCCCCAGCATTTT.

The V and J genes are TRBV7-2 and TRBJ2-5, with 12 nucleotides matching TRBD2. Trimming at V came to 5 bases and at J to 2 bases, leaving 6 bases not matched to a gene. Germline V lookup: CDR1 SGHTA, CDR2 FQGNSA. The CDR3 runs to 16 residues. DNA for the CDR3: TGTGCCAGCAGCAAAGGACTAGCGGGGCCTCAAGAGACCCAGTACTTC. This encodes CASSKGLAGPQETQYF.

The chain joins TRBV29-1 to TRBJ2-1, with TRBD2 as a possible D gene (5 bases). The CDR3 extends over 12 amino acids. Germline V lookup: CDR1 SQVTM, CDR2 ANQGSEA. V lost 3 bases and J lost 12, with 15 bases in between. In nucleotides, the CDR3 is TGCAGCGTTGATACAGACCTTCGGGGGCAGTTCTTC. As protein: CSVDTDLRGQFF.

J is TRBJ2-3 and V is TRBV7-3; the match to TRBD2 covers 11 bases. The CDR3 is 15 amino acids. After removal of 5 bases from V and 8 bases from J, the junction contained 9 bases not matched to a gene. CDR1 SGHTA and CDR2 FQGTGA come from the germline V gene. CDR3 residues: CASSPNRSGGGTQYF. The CDR3, as DNA: TGTGCCAGCAGCCCCAACCGTAGCGGGGGGGGTACGCAGTATTTT.

The chain recombines TRBV7-6 with TRBJ2-5; no clear D gene. V shed 8 bases and J shed 0 bases, with 4 bases lying between them. The length of the CDR3 is 11 residues. Germline V CDR1 and CDR2: SGHVS, FNYEAQ. The CDR3 DNA reads TGTGCCAGCCTTAACCAAGAGACCCAGTACTTC. Translated, it gives CASLNQETQYF.

This chain connects TRBV7-3 to TRBJ2-7; tentative D call: TRBD1 (5 bases). The CDR3 sequence is 13 residues long. From germline, CDR1 is SGHTA and CDR2 FQGTGA. The V end lost 5 bases, the J end lost 1 base, and 9 bases lay between the germline ends. CDR3 sequence reads: CASSPTASYEQYF. CDR3 DNA: TGTGCCAGCAGCCCGACAGCTTCCTACGAGCAGTACTTC.